These 20 T cell receptor beta chains were sequenced from one sample in a study of blood T cells in healthy people across ages. A second PCR, run for roughly 7 to 11 cycles, used a sample-barcoded 5' primer plus a J-beta primer mix. TCRdb re-derived calls from the 5' RACE reads in MiXCR, one entry per CDR3 protein. Of fewer than 900,000 distinct CDR3 sequences in the sample, 40% to 45% were seen once. Sequencing was carried out using blood. The receptors stem from an older woman in good health.

This rearrangement joins TRBV12-3 or TRBV12-4 to TRBJ1-3; maybe TRBD1 (6 bases). The CDR3 spans 16 residues. Trimming took 4 bases from V and 3 from J, leaving 16 bases between them. The CDR3: CASSSQLRGVGNTIYF. The CDR3 nucleotides read TGTGCCAGCAGTTCCCAACTCAGGGGAGTTGGAAACACCATATATTTT.

This clonotype was seen repeatedly, ten times or more. This sequence joins TRBV12-3 or TRBV12-4 and TRBJ2-3; no reliable D call. The CDR3 length is 13 residues. Trimming pared 1 base from V and 2 bases from J, leaving 4 bases between. CDR3 in DNA: TGTGCCAGCAGTTTAGGTATCACAGATACGCAGTATTTT. It yields the protein CASSLGITDTQYF.

This chain uses TRBV19 with TRBJ2-5, with a weak D call TRBD2 (5 bases). Germline CDR1 LNHDA, CDR2 SQIVND (reference sequence). This CDR3 is built from 13 residues. V dropped 4 bases and J dropped 11 bases, with 17 bases sitting between them. Here the CDR3 DNA reads TGTGCCAGTAGTACCGGACTTCCTGAAGGGCAGTACTTC. Translation: CASSTGLPEGQYF.

This chain connects TRBV20-1 to TRBJ1-2; TRBD1 is a possible D gene (6 bases). In germline, CDR1 is DFQATT, CDR2 SNEGSKA (reference sequence). The V gene lost 6 bases and the J gene lost 4 bases, with 12 bases spanning the gap. This CDR3 spans 12 amino acids. The CDR3 sequence is CSAQPDSYGYTF. The CDR3 DNA sequence: TGCAGTGCCCAACCGGACAGCTATGGCTACACCTTC.

The chain links TRBV11-3 to TRBJ1-2, with unresolved D. Germline V gene sequence: CDR1 SGHNT, CDR2 YENEEA. The CDR3 is made up of 16 amino acids. V lost 4 bases and J 0 bases, leaving 15 bases between the germline ends. The CDR3 is CASSSSGQDSNYGYTF. CDR3 sequence (DNA): TGTGCCAGCAGCTCAAGCGGGCAGGACTCTAACTATGGCTACACCTTC.

This clonotype was seen a few times. DNA for the CDR3: TGCGCCAGCAGCTCTGGGACTAGCGGGAGGGGAATTTTCACAGATACGCAGTATTTT. It yields the protein CASSSGTSGRGIFTDTQYF. The chain carries TRBV5-1 and TRBJ2-3, with TRBD2 matching 16 bases. The germline gives CDR1 SGHRS, CDR2 YFSETQ. V trimming: 3 bases; J trimming: 2 bases; junction bases outside the gene matches: 9. This CDR3 spans 19 amino acids. The whole variable domain, filled in from reference TRBV5-1 and TRBJ2-3, reads KAGVTQTPRYLIKTRGQQVTLSCSPISGHRSVSWYQQTPGQGLQFLFEYFSETQRNKGNFPGRFSGRQFSNSRSEMNVSTLELGDSALYLCASSSGTSGRGIFTDTQYFGPGTRLTVL.

CDR3 amino acids: CASSRSGRSTGELFF. As DNA, the CDR3 is TGTGCCAGCAGTCGGAGCGGGAGGAGTACCGGGGAGCTGTTTTTT. This chain uses TRBV5-6 with TRBJ2-2; 9 nucleotides agree with TRBD2. The CDR3 consists of 15 residues. Germline assignment: CDR1 SGHDT and CDR2 YYEEEE. J was trimmed by 5 bases and V by 5 bases; bases with no gene match: 7. The full variable domain, with the rest looked up from reference TRBV5-6 and TRBJ2-2, is DAGVTQSPTHLIKTRGQQVTLRCSPKSGHDTVSWYQQALGQGPQFIFQYYEEEERQRGNFPDRFSGHQFPNYSSELNVNALLLGDSALYLCASSRSGRSTGELFFGEGSRLTVL.

The rearrangement joins TRBV3-1 to TRBJ2-7; D is undetermined. Trimming took 0 bases from V and 7 from J, leaving 16 bases between them. CDR1 and CDR2 (germline): LGHDT, YNNKEL (reference sequence). This CDR3 contains 15 residues. CDR3 amino acids: CASSQDLSPYNEQYF. DNA of the CDR3: TGTGCCAGCAGCCAAGATCTGAGCCCCTACAATGAGCAGTACTTC.

This chain connects TRBV7-7 to TRBJ2-5, with 10 bases aligning to TRBD1. V lost 6 bases, J lost 0 bases, and 4 bases stayed unmatched. This CDR3 region has 15 residues. The V gene's germline CDR1 is SSHAT and CDR2 FNYEAQ (reference sequence). CDR3 DNA: TGTGCCAGCAGTCCCGGACAGGGGGACCAAGAGACCCAGTACTTC. Translated, it gives CASSPGQGDQETQYF.

V and J are TRBV2 and TRBJ1-1; unclear D gene. The CDR3 is made up of 13 amino acids. From germline, CDR1 is SNHLY and CDR2 FYNNEI. The germline V and J ends were trimmed by 8 bases and 4 bases, with 14 bases remaining between them. CDR3 residues: CASGSGVATEAFF. The CDR3, as DNA: TGTGCCAGCGGAAGTGGGGTTGCCACTGAAGCTTTCTTT.

The J gene is TRBJ2-2, the V gene TRBV2; TRBD2 agrees at 12 bases. In germline, CDR1 is SNHLY, CDR2 FYNNEI. V dropped 5 bases and J dropped 7; count of bases not matched to a gene: 11. The CDR3 is 17 residues long. CDR3 in amino acids: CASSTTSGSHSGGELFF. The CDR3 nucleotides are TGTGCCAGCAGTACGACTAGCGGGAGCCACTCGGGCGGGGAGCTGTTTTTT.

This clonotype was seen only once. The conserved phenylalanine or tryptophan normally closing the CDR3 is absent here, so this likely arose from a read error. The DNA is omitted, as the CDR3 cannot be located on it reliably, and the CDR3 follows TCRdb's listing. This rearrangement joins TRBV4-1 to TRBJ1-2. Germline-derived CDR1 and CDR2 are MGHRA and YSYEKL. The CDR3 sequence runs 14 residues, both termini included. The chain's CDR3 is CASSPQGKDYGHTL.

The genes are TRBV6-5 and TRBJ1-1, with unresolved D. The V gene's germline CDR1 is MNHEY and CDR2 SVGAGI. This CDR3 spans 13 amino acids. V lost 6 bases to trimming and J lost 8 bases, with 16 bases between them. The CDR3: CASSPGQPREAFF. Here the CDR3 DNA reads TGTGCCAGCAGCCCCGGCCAGCCGAGAGAAGCTTTCTTT.

The chain combines TRBV6-5 with TRBJ1-1; a weak D match, TRBD1 (5 bases). The CDR3 covers 16 residues. Germline assignment: CDR1 MNHEY and CDR2 SVGAGI. V was cut by 11 bases and J by 1 base, with 23 bases left in between. In nucleotides, the CDR3 is TGTGCCGCCCGGTGGGGGTTGAGCACCGAGAACACTGAAGCTTTCTTT. This encodes CAARWGLSTENTEAFF.

This sequence joins TRBV14 and TRBJ2-3; 7 bases map to TRBD2. V was clipped by 3 bases and J by 2 bases; unmatched bases: 8. This CDR3 is built from 16 residues. Germline V gene data show CDR1 as SGHDN and CDR2 as FVKESK. CDR3 in DNA: TGTGCCAGCAGCCACATCGGACTAGATTTCACAGATACGCAGTATTTT. Translating it yields CASSHIGLDFTDTQYF.

The chain has TRBV4-2 and TRBJ2-6; D is uncertain. Trimming left V 6 bases short and J 0 bases short, with 18 bases between. Per the germline V gene, CDR1 is LGHNA and CDR2 is YNFKEQ. This CDR3 has 18 amino acids. DNA for the CDR3: TGTGCCAGCAGTTCTAGGCTTATCCTTCTCTCTGGGGCCAACGTCCTGACTTTC. This sequence encodes CASSSRLILLSGANVLTF.

The CDR3 DNA reads TGTGCCAGTACCCTGGCAGGGTACCAAGAGACCCAGTACTTC. Translating gives CASTLAGYQETQYF. The genes are TRBV12-3 or TRBV12-4 and TRBJ2-5, with D maybe TRBD1 (5 bases). The CDR3 is 14 residues long. V was shortened by 9 bases and J by 0 bases, with 14 bases between the two germline ends.

J is TRBJ2-1 and V is TRBV27; D unresolved. V lost 2 bases to trimming and J lost 9 bases, with 17 bases between them. Germline loops: CDR1 MNHEY, CDR2 SMNVEV (reference sequence). This CDR3 contains 15 residues. For the CDR3, the DNA is TGTGCCAGCAGTTTACAATTTTCCCAGGTCGGTGAGCAGTTCTTC. It encodes CASSLQFSQVGEQFF.

This chain joins TRBV9 and TRBJ2-5; either TRBD1 or TRBD2 may fit D (6 bases each). The CDR3 is made up of 15 amino acids. Trimming removed 0 bases at V and 3 bases at J, with 12 bases between. Germline V lookup: CDR1 SGDLS, CDR2 YYNGEE. CDR3 loop: CASSVVGGAEETQYF. The DNA for the CDR3 is TGTGCCAGCAGCGTAGTGGGGGGCGCCGAAGAGACCCAGTACTTC.

The table lists this clonotype with a few counts. The CDR3 loop is CASKIGGDYGYTF. Written as DNA, the CDR3 is TGTGCCTCCAAGATAGGCGGTGACTATGGCTACACCTTC. This chain links TRBV6-6 with TRBJ1-2, with unresolved D. The V end was cut by 11 bases, the J end by 3 bases, with 16 bases between. This CDR3 contains 13 residues. Germline V gives CDR1 MNHNY, CDR2 SVGAGI (reference sequence).